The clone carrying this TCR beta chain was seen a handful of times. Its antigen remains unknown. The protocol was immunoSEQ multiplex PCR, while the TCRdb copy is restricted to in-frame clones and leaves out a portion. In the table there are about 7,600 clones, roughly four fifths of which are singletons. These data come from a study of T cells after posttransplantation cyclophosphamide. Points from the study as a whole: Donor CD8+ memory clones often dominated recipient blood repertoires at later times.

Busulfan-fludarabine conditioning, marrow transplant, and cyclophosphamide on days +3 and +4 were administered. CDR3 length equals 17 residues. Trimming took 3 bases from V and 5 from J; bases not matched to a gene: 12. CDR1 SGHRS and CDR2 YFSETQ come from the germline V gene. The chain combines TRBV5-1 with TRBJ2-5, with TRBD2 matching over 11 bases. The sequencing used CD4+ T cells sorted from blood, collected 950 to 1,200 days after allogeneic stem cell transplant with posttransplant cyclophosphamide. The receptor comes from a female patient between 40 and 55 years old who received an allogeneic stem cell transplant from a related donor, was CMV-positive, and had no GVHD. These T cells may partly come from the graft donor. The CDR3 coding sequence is TGCGCCAGCAGCTCGACTAGCGGGGTCCCGGGGAGGGAGACCCAGTACTTC. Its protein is CASSSTSGVPGRETQYF.